This TCR beta chain was obtained from a study of T cell responses to AZD1222 COVID-19 vaccine. General study findings and limits: Seropositive AZD1222 recipients at baseline numbered only five to seven.

Comments on this clone: Antigen specificity is unknown.

Clones were sequenced by immunoSEQ multiplex PCR, and TCRdb holds only the in-frame ones, with some missing. The repertoire holds about 160,000 clones, roughly nine tenths seen once, with around 1.8% in the top ten. This specimen was peripheral blood, taken on day 0 of AZD1222 vaccination. The receptor was isolated from an adult in good health.

CDR3 bases: TGCGCCAGCAGCTTGGTTACAGGGGGTCCCTACGAGCAGTACTTC. As protein: CASSLVTGGPYEQYF. This chain links TRBV5-1 with TRBJ2-7, with 8 bases fitting TRBD1. CDR3 length: 15 residues. Trimming removed 0 bases from V and 2 bases from J; junction bases left unmatched: 4. The germline CDR1 and CDR2 sequences are SGHRS and YFSETQ.